The next 10 T cell receptor beta chains were all read from a single sample in a study of cytomegalovirus exposure and HLA in healthy donors. A multiplex PCR was run with 60 Vbeta primers and 13 Jbeta primers. This table comes from immunoSEQ multiplex PCR, and its TCRdb copy is limited to in-frame clones, with some not included. Of about 130,000 clones listed, approximately 80% were seen once; the top ten hold approximately 10%. The sample was PBMCs. The receptors were sampled from a male donor in good health and CMV-seropositive.

The chain recombines TRBV11-2 with TRBJ2-3; D perhaps matches TRBD2 (6 bases). Germline V gene lookup returns CDR1 SGHAT and CDR2 FQNNGV. Trimming shortened V by 5 bases and J by 4 bases, and 25 bases separated the two germline ends. The CDR3 consists of 18 residues. CDR3 nucleotides: TGTGCCAGCAGCGCCCCCCGGGGGTATAGGGGATGGGCAGATACGCAGTATTTT. This sequence encodes CASSAPRGYRGWADTQYF.

The genes are TRBV5-1 and TRBJ2-2, with TRBD2 matching 10 bases. V lost 1 base, J lost 6 bases, and 3 bases stayed unmatched. The CDR3 contains 15 residues. CDR1 and CDR2 (germline): SGHRS, YFSETQ. CDR3 bases: TGCGCCAGCAGCTTGTTCAGCGGGAGGGCCGGGGAGCTGTTTTTT. This gives the protein CASSLFSGRAGELFF.

This chain links TRBV10-3 with TRBJ2-3; 8 nucleotides align to TRBD2. The CDR3 has 16 residues. Germline lookup yields CDR1 ENHRY and CDR2 SYGVKD. Trimming at V came to 2 bases and at J to 0 bases, leaving 4 bases not matched to a gene. The CDR3 region has the DNA TGTGCCATCAGTGAGACTAGCGGAGCTAGCACAGATACGCAGTATTTT. It specifies CAISETSGASTDTQYF.

The rearrangement uses TRBV6-1 and TRBJ2-1; D not certain. Trimming removed 7 bases at V and 1 base at J, with 11 bases between. Germline CDR1 reads MNHNS; CDR2 reads SASEGT. The length of the CDR3 is 14 residues. The CDR3 sequence is CASIVTTSYNEQFF. The CDR3 nucleotides are TGTGCCAGCATCGTGACAACATCCTACAATGAGCAGTTCTTC.

The genes are TRBV20-1 and TRBJ1-2, with unresolved D. The length of the CDR3 is 11 residues. In germline, CDR1 is DFQATT, CDR2 SNEGSKA (reference sequence). With 3 bases removed from V and 8 bases from J, the gap between germline ends came to 10 bases. For the CDR3, the DNA is TGCAGTGCTAGTGGGCAGACCGGCTACACCTTC. Its translation is CSASGQTGYTF.

The CDR3 sequence: CASSLGGLQTQYF. CDR3 nucleotides: TGTGCCAGCAGCTTGGGCGGGTTGCAGACCCAGTACTTC. This chain uses TRBV5-6 with TRBJ2-5; D may be TRBD2 (5 bases). The CDR3 spans 13 residues. Germline V gene data show CDR1 as SGHDT and CDR2 as YYEEEE. Trimming shortened V by 0 bases and J by 6 bases, and 9 bases separated the two germline ends.

V gene TRBV29-1 combines with J gene TRBJ1-3, with TRBD1 identical over 9 bases. The CDR3 is 14 amino acids. V lost 7 bases to trimming and J lost 0 bases; unmatched junction nucleotides: 4. Germline V gene data show CDR1 as SQVTM and CDR2 as ANQGSEA. The CDR3, as DNA: TGCAGCGCCGGGACAGGGACCTCTGGAAACACCATATATTTT. Translating gives CSAGTGTSGNTIYF.

This sequence joins TRBV5-4 and TRBJ2-3, with D possibly matching TRBD1 (5 bases). Germline V gives CDR1 SGHNT, CDR2 YYREEE (reference sequence). This CDR3 has 13 amino acids. V was pared by 3 bases and J by 1 base, with 6 bases between. CDR3 coding DNA: TGTGCCAGCAGCTCGACAGGCACAGATACGCAGTATTTT. It is translated as CASSSTGTDTQYF.

This rearrangement joins TRBV7-2 to TRBJ2-3, with no clear D. Trimming took off 5 bases at V and 4 bases at J, with 13 bases between the two ends. CDR3 length equals 14 residues. Germline V gene lookup returns CDR1 SGHTA and CDR2 FQGNSA. CDR3 amino acids: CASSGSSRADTQYF. The DNA of the CDR3 is TGTGCCAGCAGCGGCAGTAGTCGGGCAGATACGCAGTATTTT.

This chain uses TRBV2 with TRBJ2-5; 7 bases map to TRBD2. CDR1 and CDR2 from the germline V gene are SNHLY and FYNNEI. The CDR3 length is 14 residues. V dropped 4 bases and J dropped 2; count of bases not matched to a gene: 4. This chain's CDR3 is CASSGLAVQETQYF. DNA of the CDR3: TGTGCCAGCAGTGGGCTAGCGGTTCAAGAGACCCAGTACTTC.